This TCR beta chain was profiled in a study of cytomegalovirus exposure and HLA in healthy donors. Study details: The roughly 100 million unique TCR beta sequences, from roughly 170 million T cells, were found by an earlier analysis.

The PCR ran on 60 Vbeta and 13 Jbeta primers. Measured with immunoSEQ multiplex PCR; TCRdb has only the in-frame clones, and not every one. The sample has some 150,000 clones, roughly 73% seen once. Findings of the study overall: In a later analysis, a missense DCLRE1C variant was linked to TCR beta V- and J-gene trimming. A later analysis associated some 18,000 TCR beta sequences with HLA alleles at a 0.05 false discovery rate. Rarity marked most TCR sequences, yet some public TCRs occurred in many donors.

This clone was counted once. Its specificity is not known. The CDR3 consists of 15 residues. V lost 0 bases and J lost 1, with 13 bases in between. The germline CDR1 and CDR2 sequences are SQVTM and ANQGSEA. Sequencing was carried out using PBMCs. V is TRBV29-1 and J is TRBJ2-7, with D perhaps TRBD2 (6 bases). The receptor was derived from a man aged 35-49 years in good health and CMV-seronegative. The CDR3: CSVEDLRRGSYEQYF. DNA for the CDR3: TGCAGCGTTGAAGATCTCAGGCGGGGATCCTACGAGCAGTACTTC.